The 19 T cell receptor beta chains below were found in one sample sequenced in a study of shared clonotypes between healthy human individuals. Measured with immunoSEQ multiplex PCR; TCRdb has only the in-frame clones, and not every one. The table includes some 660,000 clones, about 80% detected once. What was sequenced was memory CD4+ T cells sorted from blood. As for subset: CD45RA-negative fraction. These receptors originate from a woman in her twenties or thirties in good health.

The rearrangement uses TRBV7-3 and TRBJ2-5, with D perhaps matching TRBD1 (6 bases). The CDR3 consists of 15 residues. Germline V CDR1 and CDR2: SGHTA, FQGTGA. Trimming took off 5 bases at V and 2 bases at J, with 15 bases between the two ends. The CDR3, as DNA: TGTGCCAGCAGCCCGACAGGCCCGCAACAAGAGACCCAGTACTTC. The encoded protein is CASSPTGPQQETQYF.

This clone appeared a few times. The CDR3 region is CASSFPTRGFGKTQYF. The CDR3, as DNA: TGTGCCAGCAGCTTCCCTACAAGGGGATTCGGGAAGACCCAGTACTTC. This rearrangement joins TRBV7-2 to TRBJ2-5; the D gene could be TRBD1 or TRBD2 (5 bases each). CDR3 size: 16 residues. V gave up 3 bases and J gave up 6 bases, with 20 bases separating them. Germline CDR1 reads SGHTA; CDR2 reads FQGNSA.

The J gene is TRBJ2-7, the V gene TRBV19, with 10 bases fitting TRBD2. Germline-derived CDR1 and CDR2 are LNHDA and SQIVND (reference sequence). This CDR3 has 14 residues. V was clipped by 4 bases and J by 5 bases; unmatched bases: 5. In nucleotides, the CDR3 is TGTGCCAGTAGTAAACTAGCGGGAACTAACGAGCAGTACTTC. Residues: CASSKLAGTNEQYF.

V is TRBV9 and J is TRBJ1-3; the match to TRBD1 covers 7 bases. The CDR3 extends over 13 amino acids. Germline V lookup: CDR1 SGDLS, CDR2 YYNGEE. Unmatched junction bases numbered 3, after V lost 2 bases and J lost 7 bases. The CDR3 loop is CASSVGTANTIYF. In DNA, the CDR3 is TGTGCCAGCAGCGTCGGGACAGCCAACACCATATATTTT.

The CDR3 region is CASSLMGGVRIKGYNEQFF. CDR3 nucleotides: TGTGCCAGCAGTTTAATGGGGGGAGTTCGTATAAAAGGCTACAATGAGCAGTTCTTC. The chain links TRBV27 to TRBJ2-1; D might be TRBD2 (6 bases). CDR3 length equals 19 residues. Trimming stripped 2 bases from V and 3 bases from J, with 23 bases between. Germline V gene lookup returns CDR1 MNHEY and CDR2 SMNVEV (reference sequence).

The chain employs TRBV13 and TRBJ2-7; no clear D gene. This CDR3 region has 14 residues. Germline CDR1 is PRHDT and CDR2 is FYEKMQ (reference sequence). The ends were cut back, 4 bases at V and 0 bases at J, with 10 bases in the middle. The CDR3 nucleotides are TGTGCCAGCAGCTCCCGTCCGAGCTCCTACGAGCAGTACTTC. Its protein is CASSSRPSSYEQYF. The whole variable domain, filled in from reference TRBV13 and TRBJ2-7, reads AAGVIQSPRHLIKEKRETATLKCYPIPRHDTVYWYQQGPGQDPQFLISFYEKMQSDKGSIPDRFSAQQFSDYHSELNMSSLELGDSALYFCASSSRPSSYEQYFGPGTRLTVT.

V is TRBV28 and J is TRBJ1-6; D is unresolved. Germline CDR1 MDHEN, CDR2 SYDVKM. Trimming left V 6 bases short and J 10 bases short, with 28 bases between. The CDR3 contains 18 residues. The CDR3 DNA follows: TGTGCCAGCAGGGACGTATCACAGCCCCGGACCCGGATCTCACCCCTCCACTTT. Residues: CASRDVSQPRTRISPLHF.

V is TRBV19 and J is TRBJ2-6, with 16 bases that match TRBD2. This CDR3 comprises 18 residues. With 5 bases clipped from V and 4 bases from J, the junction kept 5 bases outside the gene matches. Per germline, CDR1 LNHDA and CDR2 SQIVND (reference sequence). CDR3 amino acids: CASSLGLAGGSGANVLTF. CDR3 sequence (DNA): TGTGCCAGTAGTCTGGGACTAGCGGGAGGGTCCGGGGCCAACGTCCTGACTTTC.

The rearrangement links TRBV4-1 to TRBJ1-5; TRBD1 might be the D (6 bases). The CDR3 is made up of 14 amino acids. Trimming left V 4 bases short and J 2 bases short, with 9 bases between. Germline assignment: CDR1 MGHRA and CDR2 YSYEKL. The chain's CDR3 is CASSLRQGNQPQHF. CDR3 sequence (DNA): TGCGCCAGCAGCCTCCGACAGGGCAATCAGCCCCAGCATTTT.

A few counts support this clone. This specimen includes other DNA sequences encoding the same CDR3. The CDR3 protein is CASSLAGSYNEQFF. The CDR3 DNA is TGCGCCAGCAGCTTAGCGGGATCCTACAATGAGCAGTTCTTC. The V gene is TRBV5-1, the J gene TRBJ2-1, with 7 bases aligning to TRBD2. The V segment lost 2 bases and the J segment 1 base; nucleotides outside the gene matches: 0. The CDR3 sequence is 14 residues long. From germline, CDR1 is SGHRS and CDR2 YFSETQ. Full variable domain (rest looked up from reference TRBV5-1 and TRBJ2-1): KAGVTQTPRYLIKTRGQQVTLSCSPISGHRSVSWYQQTPGQGLQFLFEYFSETQRNKGNFPGRFSGRQFSNSRSEMNVSTLELGDSALYLCASSLAGSYNEQFFGPGTRLTVL.

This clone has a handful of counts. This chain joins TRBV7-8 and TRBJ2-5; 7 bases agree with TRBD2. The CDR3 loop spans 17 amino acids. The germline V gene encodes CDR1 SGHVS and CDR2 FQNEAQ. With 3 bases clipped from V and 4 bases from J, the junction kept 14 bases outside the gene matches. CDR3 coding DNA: TGTGCCAGCAGCTTGAGCCTAACCGGGACGGGGGGAGAGACCCAGTACTTC. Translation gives CASSLSLTGTGGETQYF.

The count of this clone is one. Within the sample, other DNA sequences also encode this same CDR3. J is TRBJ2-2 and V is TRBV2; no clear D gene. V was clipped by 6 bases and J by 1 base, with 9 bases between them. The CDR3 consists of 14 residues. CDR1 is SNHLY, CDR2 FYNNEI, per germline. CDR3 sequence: CASSEIRNTGELFF. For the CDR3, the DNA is TGTGCCAGCAGCGAGATAAGGAACACCGGGGAGCTGTTTTTT.

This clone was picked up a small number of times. CDR3 region: CASSLGDLPTYNEQFF. Written as DNA, the CDR3 is TGCGCCAGCAGCTTGGGGGACCTGCCTACCTACAATGAGCAGTTCTTC. The V gene is TRBV5-1, the J gene TRBJ2-1, with D possibly called TRBD1 or TRBD2 (5 bases each). Germline CDR1 and CDR2: SGHRS and YFSETQ. The length of the CDR3 is 16 residues. Trimming stripped 0 bases from V and 2 bases from J, with 12 bases between.

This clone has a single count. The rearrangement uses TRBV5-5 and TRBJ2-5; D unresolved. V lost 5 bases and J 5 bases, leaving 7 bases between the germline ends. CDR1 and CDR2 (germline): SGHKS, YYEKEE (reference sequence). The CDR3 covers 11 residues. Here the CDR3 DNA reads TGTGCCAGCAGAAAATCGGAGACCCAGTACTTC. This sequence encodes CASRKSETQYF.

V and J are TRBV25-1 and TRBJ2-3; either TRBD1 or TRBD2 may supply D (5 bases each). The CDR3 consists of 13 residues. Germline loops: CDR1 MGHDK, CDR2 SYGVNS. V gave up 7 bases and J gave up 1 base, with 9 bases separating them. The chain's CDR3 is CASKRGRTDTQYF. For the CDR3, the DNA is TGTGCCAGCAAACGGGGCCGCACAGATACGCAGTATTTT.

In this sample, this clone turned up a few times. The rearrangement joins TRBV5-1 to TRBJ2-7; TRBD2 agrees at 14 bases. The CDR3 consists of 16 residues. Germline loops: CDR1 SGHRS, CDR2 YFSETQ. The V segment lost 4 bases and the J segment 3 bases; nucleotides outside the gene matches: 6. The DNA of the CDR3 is TGCGCCAGCAGCACCGGGACTAGCGGGAGCCTCTACGAGCAGTACTTC. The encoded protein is CASSTGTSGSLYEQYF.

The CDR3 nucleotides are TGTGCCAGCAGTCCAACGGGAGACTCCTACAATGAGCAGTTCTTC. Encoded protein: CASSPTGDSYNEQFF. The chain couples TRBV28 to TRBJ2-1, with a tentative D call TRBD2 (6 bases). Trimming left V 5 bases short and J 0 bases short, with 11 bases between. Germline V gene data show CDR1 as MDHEN and CDR2 as SYDVKM. The CDR3 length is 15 residues.

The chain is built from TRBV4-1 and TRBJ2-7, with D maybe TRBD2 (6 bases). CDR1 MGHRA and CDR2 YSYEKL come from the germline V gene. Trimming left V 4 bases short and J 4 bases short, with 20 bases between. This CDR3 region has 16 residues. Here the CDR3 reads CASSLFMAGTVYEQYF. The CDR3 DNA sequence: TGCGCCAGCAGCCTTTTTATGGCGGGAACTGTGTACGAGCAGTACTTC.

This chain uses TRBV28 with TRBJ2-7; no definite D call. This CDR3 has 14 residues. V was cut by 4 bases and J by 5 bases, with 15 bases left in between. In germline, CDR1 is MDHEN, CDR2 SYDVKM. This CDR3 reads CASSSPIQAHEQYF. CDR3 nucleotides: TGTGCCAGCAGTTCCCCAATCCAAGCCCACGAGCAGTACTTC.